One sample yielded the 23 T cell receptor beta chains listed below, sequenced in a study of T cells in tuberculosis. Cells were sorted from thawed PBMC rested overnight and stained with GMM-loaded CD1B tetramer, viability dye and anti-CD3. The lipid loaded on the CD1B tetramers was C32 glucose monomycolate from Rhodococcus equi. Data came from immunoSEQ multiplex PCR; TCRdb stores just in-frame clones and leaves some out. Of about 59,000 clones listed, around 86% are singletons. Sequencing was carried out using CD1b-GMM tetramer-negative cells sorted from PBMCs. Every receptor here comes from an adult woman with latent tuberculosis.

CDR3 amino acids: CASSSSGDEQFF. The CDR3 DNA follows: TGTGCCAGCAGTTCCAGCGGGGATGAGCAGTTCTTC. The chain has TRBV28 and TRBJ2-1; 7 nucleotides align to TRBD2. CDR1 and CDR2 (germline): MDHEN, SYDVKM. V lost 4 bases, J lost 8 bases, and 2 bases stayed unmatched. The CDR3 is made up of 12 amino acids.

CDR3 sequence reads: CASSLGTTPTDTQYF. The CDR3 DNA is TGTGCCAGCAGCTTGGGGACTACCCCCACAGATACGCAGTATTTT. J is TRBJ2-3 and V is TRBV5-4; a weak D match, TRBD2 (6 bases). The CDR3 has 15 amino acids. The V end lost 0 bases, the J end lost 2 bases, and 10 bases lay between the germline ends. CDR1 SGHNT and CDR2 YYREEE come from the germline V gene (reference sequence). The full variable domain, in which reference TRBV5-4 and TRBJ2-3 provide the parts outside the CDR3, is ETGVTQSPTHLIKTRGQQVTLRCSSQSGHNTVSWYQQALGQGPQFIFQYYREEENGRGNFPPRFSGLQFPNYSSELNVNALELDDSALYLCASSLGTTPTDTQYFGPGTRLTVL.

This chain links TRBV14 with TRBJ2-7; 7 bases fit TRBD1. This CDR3 has 13 amino acids. V shed 1 base and J 3 bases; nucleotides not matched to a gene: 0. Per the germline V gene, CDR1 is SGHDN and CDR2 is FVKESK. The CDR3 sequence is CASSQGQGYEQYF. CDR3 nucleotides: TGTGCCAGCAGCCAAGGACAGGGCTACGAGCAGTACTTC.

This chain uses TRBV19 with TRBJ1-2; 10 bases are a match to TRBD1. The trim removed 4 bases at V and 3 bases at J, leaving 2 bases unmatched. The CDR3 is made up of 14 amino acids. The germline V gene encodes CDR1 LNHDA and CDR2 SQIVND (reference sequence). The CDR3 here is CASSKTGGHYGYTF. The CDR3, as DNA: TGTGCCAGTAGTAAGACAGGGGGCCACTATGGCTACACCTTC.

The chain employs TRBV12-5 and TRBJ1-1; 7 positions match TRBD1. J lost 0 bases, V lost 2 bases, and 9 bases had no gene match. The CDR3 sequence is 17 residues long. In germline, CDR1 is LGHNT, CDR2 FRNRAP. Here the CDR3 reads CASGLQPPGQLNTEAFF. The CDR3, as DNA: TGTGCTAGTGGTTTGCAACCCCCGGGACAGCTGAACACTGAAGCTTTCTTT.

The V call is TRBV5-1, the J call TRBJ2-1; perhaps TRBD1 as D (6 bases). The germline V gene has CDR1 SGHRS and CDR2 YFSETQ. V lost 2 bases and J 5 bases, leaving 8 bases between the germline ends. The CDR3 covers 13 residues. CDR3 sequence reads: CASSLYRDNEQFF. In DNA, the CDR3 is TGCGCCAGCAGCTTATACAGGGACAATGAGCAGTTCTTC.

The genes are TRBV18 and TRBJ2-7; TRBD1 is a possible D gene (6 bases). The CDR3 is 13 residues long. CDR1 is KGHSH, CDR2 LQKENI, per germline. V dropped 3 bases and J dropped 1 base, with 7 bases sitting between them. The CDR3 DNA is TGTGCCAGCTCACCGGACAGTTCCTACGAGCAGTACTTC. Its translation: CASSPDSSYEQYF.

V usage is TRBV11-2 and J usage is TRBJ2-5, with D perhaps TRBD2 (6 bases). Germline CDR1 reads SGHAT; CDR2 reads FQNNGV. This CDR3 is built from 14 residues. Trimming pared 2 bases from V and 4 bases from J, leaving 11 bases between. CDR3 DNA sequence: TGTGCCAGCAGCTTACGGGGACTGGGAGAGACCCAGTACTTC. Protein: CASSLRGLGETQYF. The full variable domain, its missing parts supplied by reference TRBV11-2 and TRBJ2-5, is EAGVAQSPRYKIIEKRQSVAFWCNPISGHATLYWYQQILGQGPKLLIQFQNNGVVDDSQLPKDRFSAERLKGVDSTLKIQPAKLEDSAVYLCASSLRGLGETQYFGPGTRLLVL.

The J gene is TRBJ1-4, the V gene TRBV19; 7 bases fit TRBD1. The CDR3 spans 15 residues. CDR1 and CDR2 from the germline V gene are LNHDA and SQIVND (reference sequence). With 4 bases clipped from V and 2 bases from J, the junction kept 4 bases outside the gene matches. CDR3 in amino acids: CASSRQQGTNEKLFF. CDR3 DNA: TGTGCCAGTAGTAGACAACAGGGGACTAATGAAAAACTGTTTTTT.

V and J are TRBV5-4 and TRBJ2-5, with no clear D. Germline values: CDR1 SGHNT, CDR2 YYREEE (reference sequence). CDR3 length equals 15 residues. Trimming stripped 0 bases from V and 4 bases from J, with 13 bases between. CDR3 in amino acids: CASSLELIMGETQYF. The DNA for the CDR3 is TGTGCCAGCAGCTTGGAACTAATAATGGGAGAGACCCAGTACTTC.

The chain combines TRBV28 with TRBJ1-4; a weak D match, TRBD1 (5 bases). Germline assignment: CDR1 MDHEN and CDR2 SYDVKM. This CDR3 spans 15 amino acids. Trimming pared 3 bases from V and 4 bases from J, leaving 12 bases between. The CDR3 protein is CASSLYGTDNEKLFF. The CDR3 DNA follows: TGTGCCAGCAGTTTGTACGGGACTGATAATGAAAAACTGTTTTTT.

This sequence joins TRBV11-2 and TRBJ2-7; D may be TRBD1 (5 bases). The germline CDR1 and CDR2 sequences are SGHAT and FQNNGV. CDR3 length equals 19 residues. V lost 1 base and J 2 bases, leaving 24 bases between the germline ends. The CDR3 sequence is CASSLGQSQGRSTPYEQYF. In DNA form, the CDR3 reads TGTGCCAGCAGCTTAGGTCAGTCTCAGGGCAGGAGTACCCCCTACGAGCAGTACTTC.

This clone appeared once. The V and J genes are TRBV18 and TRBJ2-6; D ambiguous. V was clipped by 3 bases and J by 0 bases, with 12 bases between them. CDR1 and CDR2 (germline): KGHSH, LQKENI. The CDR3 has 17 residues. DNA for the CDR3: TGTGCCAGCTCACCCGGGTTTTTGAGCTCTGGGGCCAACGTCCTGACTTTC. Its protein is CASSPGFLSSGANVLTF.

The J gene is TRBJ2-7, the V gene TRBV6-1, with 14 positions matching TRBD2. CDR1 is MNHNS, CDR2 SASEGT, per germline. The CDR3 totals 15 residues. Germline trimming cut 3 bases from V and 12 bases from J; bases unmatched to any gene: 10. The CDR3 nucleotides read TGTGCCAGCAGTGATGGACTAGCGGGAGGACTTCAGTCGTACTTC. This translates into CASSDGLAGGLQSYF.

This chain links TRBV29-1 with TRBJ2-7; maybe TRBD1 (6 bases). Trimming removed 5 bases from V and 6 bases from J, with 20 bases in between. This CDR3 contains 14 residues. Germline V gives CDR1 SQVTM, CDR2 ANQGSEA. Written as DNA, the CDR3 is TGCAGCGTTCGTCGGGACAAAGTAAGGGGCGAGCAGTACTTC. Translation gives CSVRRDKVRGEQYF.

J is TRBJ2-3 and V is TRBV18, with a possible D match to TRBD1 (6 bases). Germline V gene lookup returns CDR1 KGHSH and CDR2 LQKENI. This CDR3 contains 16 residues. V was shortened by 3 bases and J by 3 bases, with 16 bases between the two germline ends. The CDR3 protein is CASSPLTTGQTDTQYF. In nucleotides, the CDR3 is TGTGCCAGCTCACCCCTAACAACTGGACAGACAGATACGCAGTATTTT. The full variable domain, with the rest looked up from reference TRBV18 and TRBJ2-3, is NAGVMQNPRHLVRRRGQEARLRCSPMKGHSHVYWYRQLPEEGLKFMVYLQKENIIDESGMPKERFSAEFPKEGPSILRIQQVVRGDSAAYFCASSPLTTGQTDTQYFGPGTRLTVL.

The V call is TRBV28, the J call TRBJ2-7, with 11 bases aligning to TRBD1. CDR1 and CDR2 (germline): MDHEN, SYDVKM. Unmatched junction bases numbered 13, after V lost 9 bases and J lost 6 bases. CDR3 length equals 15 residues. CDR3 loop: CASVKGGQGAGEQYF. The CDR3 DNA follows: TGTGCCAGTGTTAAGGGTGGACAGGGGGCGGGCGAGCAGTACTTC.

The J gene is TRBJ2-7, the V gene TRBV29-1; D is unclear. The CDR3 totals 12 residues. Trimming removed 2 bases from V and 3 bases from J, with 8 bases in between. In germline, CDR1 is SQVTM, CDR2 ANQGSEA. CDR3 sequence reads: CSVEMGSYEQYF. The CDR3 DNA sequence: TGCAGCGTTGAAATGGGCAGCTACGAGCAGTACTTC.

The chain has TRBV27 and TRBJ2-1; TRBD2 agrees at 7 bases. V was pared by 0 bases and J by 1 base, with 9 bases of the junction left unmatched. This CDR3 is built from 18 residues. Germline CDR1 and CDR2: MNHEY and SMNVEV (reference sequence). The CDR3 region is CASSLSRRGRGSYNEQFF. The DNA of the CDR3 is TGTGCCAGCAGTTTATCGAGGCGGGGGAGAGGGTCCTACAATGAGCAGTTCTTC.

The V call is TRBV7-9, the J call TRBJ2-5, with TRBD1 identical over 7 bases. V lost 5 bases, J lost 11 bases, and 14 bases stayed unmatched. Germline CDR1 is SEHNR and CDR2 is FQNEAQ (reference sequence). This CDR3 contains 14 residues. This CDR3 is CASSTTGALREQYF. The CDR3 bases are TGTGCCAGCAGCACCACAGGGGCCCTACGAGAGCAGTACTTC.

The rearrangement uses TRBV6-6 and TRBJ1-2; TRBD1 matches 9 bases. CDR1 and CDR2 (germline): MNHNY, SVGAGI (reference sequence). This CDR3 comprises 13 residues. V shed 4 bases and J 8 bases; nucleotides not matched to a gene: 5. The CDR3 DNA reads TGTGCCAGCAGTTCCCCGGACAGGGGCGGCTACACCTTC. Its protein is CASSSPDRGGYTF.

V is TRBV28 and J is TRBJ1-5, with D perhaps matching TRBD1 (6 bases). The CDR3 is 15 residues long. Trimming stripped 5 bases from V and 8 bases from J, with 19 bases between. In germline, CDR1 is MDHEN, CDR2 SYDVKM. In nucleotides, the CDR3 is TGTGCCAGCAGTCCCTCGTGGGGGGGCGGAGAGCCCCAGCATTTT. It codes for CASSPSWGGGEPQHF.

The genes are TRBV10-3 and TRBJ1-1; maybe TRBD1 (6 bases). The CDR3 runs to 13 residues. CDR1 and CDR2 (germline): ENHRY, SYGVKD. V shed 4 bases and J shed 5 bases, with 11 bases lying between them. The CDR3 loop reads CAISGTAGTEAFF. For the CDR3, the DNA is TGTGCCATCAGTGGGACAGCTGGAACTGAAGCTTTCTTT.